Below are 16 T cell receptor beta chains sequenced from a single sample in a study of T-cell reconstitution after alpha-beta-depleted transplantation in children. Unique molecular identifiers were incorporated when the TCRbeta library was constructed. TCRdb reprocessed the PCR reads with MiXCR, giving one entry per CDR3 protein. Here the sample spans a few hundred thousand distinct CDR3 sequences, 12% being singletons. Sequencing was performed on PBMCs from the stem cell graft donor, taken from the stem cell graft. These receptors all come from a human donor who donated a stem cell graft to a child with combined immunodeficiency.

This clonotype was detected many times. This sequence joins TRBV4-3 and TRBJ2-2, with TRBD2 identical over 9 bases. The V gene's germline CDR1 is LGHNA and CDR2 YSLEER. V was pared by 8 bases and J by 5 bases, with 9 bases of the junction left unmatched. This CDR3 region has 15 residues. The CDR3 protein is CASGLAGRETGELFF. The CDR3 nucleotides read TGCGCCAGCGGTCTAGCGGGGAGAGAAACCGGGGAGCTGTTTTTT.

The genes are TRBV6-5 and TRBJ2-3; the D is unclear. CDR1 MNHEY and CDR2 SVGAGI come from the germline V gene. The CDR3 runs to 13 residues. V shed 1 base and J shed 4 bases, with 6 bases lying between them. CDR3 in DNA: TGTGCCAGCAGTTACTTGAAAGCAGATACGCAGTATTTT. It specifies CASSYLKADTQYF.

The V and J genes are TRBV9 and TRBJ2-1, with 9 bases fitting TRBD2. Germline-derived CDR1 and CDR2 are SGDLS and YYNGEE. Trimming removed 0 bases from V and 9 bases from J; junction bases left unmatched: 13. The CDR3 runs to 17 residues. Here the CDR3 DNA reads TGTGCCAGCAGCGTAGAAATTAGCGGGAGATTTTGGGGTGAGCAGTTCTTC. It specifies CASSVEISGRFWGEQFF.

This clonotype was seen at least ten times. This chain links TRBV12-3 or TRBV12-4 with TRBJ2-7; D gene unclear. The CDR3 is made up of 11 amino acids. V was trimmed by 8 bases and J by 3 bases, leaving 8 bases between them. The CDR3 DNA is TGTGCCAGCGGCACTTTCTACGAGCAGTACTTC. Translating gives CASGTFYEQYF.

This clonotype was seen repeatedly, ten times or more. The chain couples TRBV20-1 to TRBJ1-4; 10 nucleotides align to TRBD1. Trimming at V came to 2 bases and at J to 8 bases, leaving 8 bases not matched to a gene. Germline CDR1 DFQATT, CDR2 SNEGSKA (reference sequence). This CDR3 spans 15 amino acids. The CDR3 loop reads CSARNPGQGQEKLFF. The DNA of the CDR3 is TGCAGTGCTAGAAATCCGGGACAGGGGCAGGAAAAACTGTTTTTT.

This chain connects TRBV7-9 to TRBJ2-1; 12 positions agree with TRBD2. Germline-derived CDR1 and CDR2 are SEHNR and FQNEAQ (reference sequence). The CDR3 is 16 amino acids. With V trimmed by 5 bases and J by 6 bases, 8 bases remained unmatched. CDR3 nucleotide sequence: TGTGCCAGCAGCACGCCGGGACTAGCGGGCCCCAATGAGCAGTTCTTC. Protein product: CASSTPGLAGPNEQFF.

Remarks on this clonotype: The junction departs from germline at one end; a sequencing error may be responsible. V is TRBV3-1 and J is TRBJ1-2; D not resolved. CDR1 and CDR2 from the germline V gene are LGHDT and YNNKEL (reference sequence). This CDR3 comprises 14 residues. CDR3 sequence reads: CAISQDGRAWGYTF. The CDR3 bases are TGTGCCATCAGCCAAGATGGGAGGGCTTGGGGCTACACCTTC.

The rearrangement uses TRBV3-1 and TRBJ2-7; D unresolved. Trimming left V 0 bases short and J 9 bases short, with 9 bases between. The CDR3 covers 12 residues. Germline V lookup: CDR1 LGHDT, CDR2 YNNKEL (reference sequence). This chain's CDR3 is CASSQEFEAQYF. In DNA form, the CDR3 reads TGTGCCAGCAGCCAAGAGTTCGAAGCGCAGTACTTC.

This clonotype was recorded a few times. V is TRBV28 and J is TRBJ1-5; 9 bases line up with TRBD1. Losses at the gene ends were 5 bases for V and 6 bases for J; bases not matched to a gene: 20. Germline values: CDR1 MDHEN, CDR2 SYDVKM. The CDR3 spans 19 residues. The CDR3 here is CASSNLRDRVPGVGQPQHF. CDR3 bases: TGTGCCAGCAGTAACCTCCGGGACAGGGTACCCGGGGTGGGTCAGCCCCAGCATTTT.

The V gene is TRBV3-1, the J gene TRBJ1-5; D not resolved. The germline V gene encodes CDR1 LGHDT and CDR2 YNNKEL (reference sequence). Trimming shortened V by 0 bases and J by 2 bases, and 8 bases separated the two germline ends. The CDR3 is made up of 15 amino acids. Here the CDR3 DNA reads TGTGCCAGCAGCCAAGATGTTAGGGGCAATCAGCCCCAGCATTTT. Translating it yields CASSQDVRGNQPQHF.

This clonotype appeared many times. The CDR3: CASSETPTGELFF. CDR3 bases: TGTGCCAGCAGTGAAACTCCCACCGGGGAGCTGTTTTTT. V and J are TRBV6-4 and TRBJ2-2; D is undetermined. Germline loops: CDR1 MRHNA, CDR2 SNTAGT. Trimming stripped 3 bases from V and 4 bases from J, with 6 bases between. The CDR3 sequence is 13 residues long.

This clonotype was picked up a small number of times. The rearrangement uses TRBV25-1 and TRBJ2-7; the D gene could be TRBD1 or TRBD2 (5 bases each). The germline V gene has CDR1 MGHDK and CDR2 SYGVNS. Trimming cost V 4 bases and J 6 bases, with 7 bases left between them. This CDR3 has 11 amino acids. Here the CDR3 reads CASSGGVEQYF. DNA for the CDR3: TGTGCCAGCAGTGGAGGGGTCGAGCAGTACTTC.

The V and J genes are TRBV7-9 and TRBJ2-1; D gene unclear. V lost 0 bases and J 6 bases, leaving 9 bases between the germline ends. This CDR3 spans 14 amino acids. Looked up from germline, CDR1 is SEHNR and CDR2 is FQNEAQ (reference sequence). The CDR3 DNA reads TGTGCCAGCAGCTTAGCGGTGGGTGCCAATGAGCAGTTCTTC. Translating it yields CASSLAVGANEQFF.

This sequence joins TRBV23-1 and TRBJ1-1; D is unresolved. TRBV23-1 is filed as an ORF, its function uncertain. CDR3 length equals 14 residues. V was cut by 3 bases and J by 1 base, with 9 bases left in between. As DNA, the CDR3 is TGCGCCAGCAGTCACAGAACCCCGAACACTGAAGCTTTCTTT. Encoded protein: CASSHRTPNTEAFF.

To note about this clonotype: Compared with germline, one end of the junction differs, possibly owing to a read error. V usage is TRBV6-2 or TRBV6-3 and J usage is TRBJ2-1, with a tentative D call TRBD2 (5 bases). This CDR3 has 14 residues. Germline CDR1 and CDR2: MNHEY and SVGEGT. Here the CDR3 reads CASSSEREPNEQFF. CDR3 in DNA: TGTGCCAGTAGTTCGGAGAGGGAACCCAATGAGCAGTTCTTC.

In its sample, this clonotype was seen a few times. The V call is TRBV6-5, the J call TRBJ1-1, with D unresolved. This CDR3 is 13 amino acids long. Per germline, CDR1 MNHEY and CDR2 SVGAGI. V was clipped by 2 bases and J by 0 bases, with 4 bases between them. Here the CDR3 DNA reads TGTGCCAGCAGTTACGGGATGAACACTGAAGCTTTCTTT. Protein product: CASSYGMNTEAFF.